Sequencing of this T cell receptor beta chain was carried out in a study of control samples from healthy donors and cancer patients. The table lists this clone with a count of one. V lost 1 base, J lost 9 bases, and 11 bases lay in between. The CDR3 contains 13 residues. The germline gives CDR1 SGHNT, CDR2 YYREEE (reference sequence). Libraries were prepared by immunoSEQ multiplex PCR; TCRdb keeps only in-frame clonotypes and omits some of them. The table shows about 68,000 clones, with around 80% occurring only once. The rearrangement uses TRBV5-4 and TRBJ2-1; D not certain. This clonotype was sampled from a man between 60 and 75 years old in good health. Sequenced sample: blood. CDR3 coding DNA: TGTGCCAGCAGCTTGACGATTGTTTCTGAGCAGTTCTTC. This translates into CASSLTIVSEQFF. The full variable domain, in which reference TRBV5-4 and TRBJ2-1 provide the parts outside the CDR3, is ETGVTQSPTHLIKTRGQQVTLRCSSQSGHNTVSWYQQALGQGPQFIFQYYREEENGRGNFPPRFSGLQFPNYSSELNVNALELDDSALYLCASSLTIVSEQFFGPGTRLTVL.